This T cell receptor (beta chain) was found in a study of blood T cell repertoires in COVID-19. Across the whole study: Italy, Spain and the United States were the sources of the convalescent and acute COVID-19 samples. Sources were T cells, B-cell-depleted T cells, or PBMCs; the material itself was cDNA or gDNA.

The CDR3 runs 16 residues. Trimming took 1 base from V and 0 from J, leaving 13 bases between them. Germline V lookup: CDR1 MDHEN, CDR2 SYDVKM. Source study methods: Nucleated cell counts were estimated from reference gene primer amplification. The table came from immunoSEQ multiplex PCR; TCRdb's copy has only in-frame clones and leaves some out. V, J and clone size are taken as reported in that table, and D and trimming were inferred from the DNA itself. The sample holds hundreds of thousands of clones; 80% to 90% are singletons and the top ten take roughly 1%. Living in roughly 23 US areas, the participants were between about 18 and 100 years of age.

The rearrangement uses TRBV28 and TRBJ2-7; possibly TRBD2 for D (6 bases). Sequencing was carried out using PBMCs or T cells enriched from blood (not recorded which). The clonotype comes from a man aged 18-30 years who had recovered from COVID-19. CDR3: CASSLSGTSSSYEQYF. Written as DNA, the CDR3 is TGTGCCAGCAGTTTATCCGGGACTTCTAGCTCCTACGAGCAGTACTTC.